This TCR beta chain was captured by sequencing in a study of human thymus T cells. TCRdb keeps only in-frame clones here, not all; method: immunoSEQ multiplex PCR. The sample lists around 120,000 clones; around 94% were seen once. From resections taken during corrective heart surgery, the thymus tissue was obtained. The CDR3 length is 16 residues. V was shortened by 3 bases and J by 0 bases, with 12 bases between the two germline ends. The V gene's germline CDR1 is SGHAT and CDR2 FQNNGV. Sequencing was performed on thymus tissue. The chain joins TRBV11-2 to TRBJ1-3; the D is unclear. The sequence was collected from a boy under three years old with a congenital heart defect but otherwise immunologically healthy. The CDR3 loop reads CASSFTSADSGNTIYF. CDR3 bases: TGTGCCAGCAGCTTCACGTCGGCCGACTCTGGAAACACCATATATTTT.